One sample yielded the 27 T cell receptor beta chains listed below, sequenced in a study of shared clonotypes between healthy human individuals. Method: immunoSEQ multiplex PCR; TCRdb's copy keeps in-frame clones and lacks some. The data contain hundreds of thousands of clones, roughly four fifths of them seen just once; the ten biggest clones take up approximately 12%. Source material: PBMCs. The source of these receptors is a woman aged 40-49 years in good health. Some clones in this sample may be carry-over from other donors' samples.

The rearrangement links TRBV20-1 to TRBJ2-1; D not certain. CDR1 is DFQATT and CDR2 is SNEGSKA in the germline V gene (reference sequence). The CDR3 consists of 11 residues. V was pared by 5 bases and J by 5 bases, with 7 bases between. The CDR3 nucleotides are TGCAGTGCTGGAATAGACAATGAGCAGTTCTTC. Translation gives CSAGIDNEQFF.

V is TRBV27 and J is TRBJ1-1, with 7 bases that match TRBD1. CDR1 MNHEY and CDR2 SMNVEV come from the germline V gene (reference sequence). After removal of 6 bases from V and 0 bases from J, the junction contained 7 bases not matched to a gene. This CDR3 is built from 15 residues. The CDR3 spells CASSHRQGMNTEAFF. The DNA for the CDR3 is TGTGCCAGCAGCCACAGACAGGGCATGAACACTGAAGCTTTCTTT.

The chain is built from TRBV9 and TRBJ1-2; D unclear. The germline V gene has CDR1 SGDLS and CDR2 YYNGEE. This CDR3 has 14 amino acids. V shed 4 bases and J shed 1 base, with 11 bases lying between them. This CDR3 reads CASSPRRNNYGYTF. The DNA for the CDR3 is TGTGCCAGCAGCCCCCGCCGGAATAACTATGGCTACACCTTC.

This clone was counted a few times. This chain links TRBV18 with TRBJ2-1, with D possibly matching TRBD2 (6 bases). The CDR3 is made up of 16 amino acids. V shed 6 bases and J shed 4 bases, with 19 bases lying between them. Germline CDR1 reads KGHSH; CDR2 reads LQKENI. CDR3 amino acids: CASSLLVAGGYNEQFF. CDR3 bases: TGTGCCAGCTCCCTGTTGGTTGCCGGGGGTTACAATGAGCAGTTCTTC.

The chain uses TRBV6-5 and TRBJ1-1; D unclear. The V gene's germline CDR1 is MNHEY and CDR2 SVGAGI. The V end lost 8 bases, the J end lost 0 bases, and 7 bases lay between the germline ends. CDR3 size: 12 residues. The CDR3 nucleotides read TGTGCCAGCGGCGTGATGAACACTGAAGCTTTCTTT. It encodes CASGVMNTEAFF.

CDR3 in DNA: TGTGCTACCAAACCGTACACCGGGACAGGGCCCAATGAGCAGTTCTTC. Translated, it gives CATKPYTGTGPNEQFF. The chain is built from TRBV7-7 and TRBJ2-1, with 9 positions matching TRBD1. This CDR3 region has 16 residues. Germline CDR1 is SSHAT and CDR2 is FNYEAQ (reference sequence).

This chain uses TRBV18 with TRBJ1-1; D remains ambiguous. CDR3 length: 12 amino acids. V shed 4 bases and J shed 6 bases, with 9 bases lying between them. Germline-derived CDR1 and CDR2 are KGHSH and LQKENI. The CDR3 spells CASSLDGPEAFF. The CDR3 region has the DNA TGTGCCAGCTCACTGGACGGACCTGAAGCTTTCTTT.

This clone was seen many times. The sample carries other DNA sequences with the same CDR3. J is TRBJ2-5 and V is TRBV25-1; 8 positions match TRBD1. V dropped 2 bases and J dropped 3; count of bases not matched to a gene: 5. The CDR3 runs to 15 residues. Germline assignment: CDR1 MGHDK and CDR2 SYGVNS. The CDR3 DNA reads TGTGCCAGCAGTGAAGGCCAGGGGGCCGAAGAGACCCAGTACTTC. Its protein product is CASSEGQGAEETQYF.

The chain is built from TRBV28 and TRBJ1-2; TRBD1 matches at 8 bases. Germline CDR1 MDHEN, CDR2 SYDVKM. V was clipped by 6 bases and J by 5 bases; unmatched bases: 8. CDR3 length: 14 residues. This chain's CDR3 is CASRITGGRYGYTF. As DNA, the CDR3 is TGTGCCAGCAGGATAACAGGGGGTCGGTATGGCTACACCTTC.

The chain couples TRBV21-1 to TRBJ2-3; TRBD2, as called in the table, went unchecked against the DNA. TRBV21-1 is recorded as a pseudogene. This CDR3 spans 14 amino acids. This chain's CDR3 is CASSNPERTDTQYF. The CDR3 DNA sequence: TGTGCCAGCAGCAACCCGGAGAGGACAGATACGCAGTATTTT.

The rearrangement uses TRBV29-1 and TRBJ2-1; no firm D call. V gave up 2 bases and J gave up 8 bases, with 10 bases separating them. The CDR3 has 12 amino acids. Per the germline V gene, CDR1 is SQVTM and CDR2 is ANQGSEA. The CDR3 DNA reads TGCAGCGTTGAAAAGGATGGAGATGAGCAGTTCTTC. This gives the protein CSVEKDGDEQFF.

In this sample, this clone turned up many times. The V and J genes are TRBV6-1 and TRBJ2-3; D perhaps matches TRBD2 (6 bases). V dropped 3 bases and J dropped 6 bases, with 13 bases sitting between them. Germline V lookup: CDR1 MNHNS, CDR2 SASEGT. The CDR3 has 14 residues. In DNA, the CDR3 is TGTGCCAGCAGTGAGACTAGAGAAGTGGATACGCAGTATTTT. This translates into CASSETREVDTQYF.

The CDR3 DNA reads as TGCGCCAGCAGAAGGTGGGCAGATACGCAGTATTTT. The encoded protein is CASRRWADTQYF. The V gene is TRBV5-1, the J gene TRBJ2-3; D is undetermined. Germline-derived CDR1 and CDR2 are SGHRS and YFSETQ. Trimming left V 5 bases short and J 4 bases short, with 8 bases between. This CDR3 spans 12 amino acids.

In the case of this clone: Being one base from a much bigger clone, this may be a read error. This rearrangement joins TRBV6-5 to TRBJ1-1, with a possible D match to TRBD1 (5 bases). Trimming left V 4 bases short and J 1 base short, with 13 bases between. This CDR3 comprises 15 residues. CDR1 MNHEY and CDR2 SVGAGI come from the germline V gene. As DNA, the CDR3 is TGTGCCAGCAGTTGCTCGGGACGGGCGAACACTGAAGCTTTCTTT. Its translation is CASSCSGRANTEAFF.

V is TRBV29-1 and J is TRBJ1-1; 12 nucleotides line up with TRBD1. The V gene end was trimmed by 6 bases and the J gene end by 4 bases; junction bases not matched to a gene: 3. CDR1 and CDR2 (germline): SQVTM, ANQGSEA. The CDR3 sequence is 13 residues long. Written as DNA, the CDR3 is TGCAGCGTGGGACAGGGGGCGGTCACTGAAGCTTTCTTT. Translation gives CSVGQGAVTEAFF.

In regard to this clone: This could be a read error, since a much larger clone is one nucleotide away. Other DNA sequences in this sample translate to the same CDR3. This chain joins TRBV7-2 and TRBJ1-5; D remains unclear. Germline loops: CDR1 SGHTA, CDR2 FQGNSA. The V gene lost 2 bases and the J gene lost 2 bases, with 4 bases spanning the gap. The CDR3 totals 13 residues. CDR3 loop: CASSLRGNQPQHF. The CDR3 DNA reads TGTGCCAGCAGCTTAAGGGGCAATCAGCCCCAGCATTTT.

This clone showed up just a few times. The J gene is TRBJ1-5, the V gene TRBV4-2; possible D gene TRBD1, 6 bases. The CDR3 has 18 amino acids. The V gene's germline CDR1 is LGHNA and CDR2 YNFKEQ. Trimming removed 3 bases from V and 1 base from J, with 19 bases in between. The CDR3 protein is CASSHPRDTGTSNQPQHF. CDR3 DNA sequence: TGTGCCAGCAGCCACCCCAGGGACACGGGAACGAGCAATCAGCCCCAGCATTTT.

The chain uses TRBV29-1 and TRBJ2-7, with TRBD2 as a possible D gene (7 bases). The DNA end is a closer match to TRBJ2-5, so the J assignment may be wrong. In germline, CDR1 is SQVTM, CDR2 ANQGSEA. The CDR3 totals 13 residues. In DNA, the CDR3 is TGCAGCATCAGAGGGGGGGGGACAGAGACCCAGTACTTC. The encoded protein is CSIRGGGTETQYF.

This clone came up once. CDR3 protein: CASSSRVSSYEQYF. The DNA of the CDR3 is TGCGCCAGCAGCTCGAGGGTAAGCTCCTACGAGCAGTACTTC. The chain recombines TRBV5-1 with TRBJ2-7; D perhaps matches TRBD2 (5 bases). The CDR3 is 14 residues long. V was pared by 3 bases and J by 0 bases, with 10 bases between. Germline values: CDR1 SGHRS, CDR2 YFSETQ.

The CDR3 region is CASSRVAATGELFF. As DNA, the CDR3 is TGTGCCAGCAGCCGAGTAGCGGCTACCGGGGAGCTGTTTTTT. This sequence joins TRBV11-3 and TRBJ2-2; maybe TRBD2 (6 bases). Looked up from germline, CDR1 is SGHNT and CDR2 is YENEEA. Trimming pared 5 bases from V and 5 bases from J, leaving 12 bases between. This CDR3 is 14 amino acids long.

This chain joins TRBV15 and TRBJ2-5, with 8 bases identical to TRBD1. Trimming took 0 bases from V and 4 from J; bases not matched to a gene: 10. The CDR3 loop spans 17 amino acids. Germline CDR1 reads LNHNV; CDR2 reads YYDKDF (reference sequence). Written as DNA, the CDR3 is TGTGCCACCAGCAGAGACGGGCCAGGGGGCGAGGTAGAGACCCAGTACTTC. Amino acid sequence: CATSRDGPGGEVETQYF.

The genes are TRBV15 and TRBJ2-7; 8 nucleotides align to TRBD2. V lost 3 bases and J lost 2; bases outside the gene matches: 6. CDR1 is LNHNV, CDR2 YYDKDF, per germline (reference sequence). This CDR3 has 15 amino acids. The CDR3 protein is CATSRAGTRTYEQYF. In DNA form, the CDR3 reads TGTGCCACCAGCAGGGCCGGGACTAGAACCTACGAGCAGTACTTC.

V gene TRBV28 combines with J gene TRBJ2-7; possible D gene TRBD1, 5 bases. The CDR3 extends over 15 amino acids. The germline gives CDR1 MDHEN, CDR2 SYDVKM. Deletions cut 5 bases from V and 2 bases from J, with 16 bases between. CDR3 sequence: CASSTTNRFTYEQYF. CDR3 DNA sequence: TGTGCCAGCAGTACTACTAACAGGTTCACCTACGAGCAGTACTTC.

A single count supports this clone. The V and J genes are TRBV2 and TRBJ1-1, with 7 bases that match TRBD1. This CDR3 is built from 15 residues. V shed 0 bases, J shed 8 bases, and the junction held 9 bases outside the gene matches. The germline CDR1 and CDR2 sequences are SNHLY and FYNNEI. CDR3 sequence: CASSEALAGGVEAFF. The CDR3 nucleotides are TGTGCCAGCAGTGAAGCACTGGCAGGGGGAGTGGAAGCTTTCTTT.

This clone was found a few times. J is TRBJ2-7 and V is TRBV4-2; 10 bases are shared with TRBD2. This CDR3 has 15 residues. Germline V gives CDR1 LGHNA, CDR2 YNFKEQ. J gave up 5 bases and V 2 bases, and 6 bases lay outside the gene matches. CDR3 bases: TGTGCCAGCAGCCAACAAGCGGGAGGGCCGAACGAGCAGTACTTC. It codes for CASSQQAGGPNEQYF.

This clone was seen many times. This chain connects TRBV19 to TRBJ2-1, with 12 bases lining up with TRBD2. The V and J ends lost 5 bases and 9 bases, in that order; junction bases with no gene match: 11. The CDR3 runs to 16 residues. Looked up from germline, CDR1 is LNHDA and CDR2 is SQIVND (reference sequence). The CDR3 spells CASSVGLAGLRAEQFF. As DNA, the CDR3 is TGTGCCAGTAGTGTTGGACTAGCGGGACTCCGGGCTGAGCAGTTCTTC.

CDR3 residues: CAWKTGAGDYEQYF. CDR3 nucleotide sequence: TGTGCCTGGAAGACCGGGGCAGGGGACTACGAGCAGTACTTC. The chain links TRBV30 to TRBJ2-7; D perhaps matches TRBD1 (6 bases). The germline CDR1 and CDR2 sequences are GTSNPN and SVGIG (reference sequence). This CDR3 spans 14 amino acids. V gave up 4 bases and J gave up 3 bases, with 16 bases separating them.